The 9 T cell receptor beta chains below come from one sample, sequenced in a study of CD8 T cells in ankylosing spondylitis. Via MiXCR, TCRdb re-called the 5' RACE reads, giving one row per CDR3 protein. The sample holds 100,000 to 150,000 distinct CDR3 sequences; roughly a tenth are singletons and the top ten take 2.5% to 3.5%. The sample consisted of blood, either unsorted or a sorted T cell fraction (not recorded which). These receptors came from a male donor with ankylosing spondylitis or in good health (not recorded which).

This clonotype was observed a handful of times. V and J are TRBV20-1 and TRBJ2-1; the D is unclear. The CDR3 sequence is 13 residues long. Trimming left V 5 bases short and J 7 bases short, with 15 bases between. The germline gives CDR1 DFQATT, CDR2 SNEGSKA (reference sequence). CDR3 amino acids: CSAPPQLRNEQFF. CDR3 nucleotides: TGCAGTGCTCCCCCCCAGCTGCGTAATGAGCAGTTCTTC.

This clonotype was observed at least ten times. V is TRBV20-1 and J is TRBJ2-1; D uncertain. The length of the CDR3 is 14 residues. Germline V gives CDR1 DFQATT, CDR2 SNEGSKA (reference sequence). Trimming pared 2 bases from V and 7 bases from J, leaving 15 bases between. CDR3 sequence: CSARLSANGNEQFF. The CDR3 DNA reads TGCAGTGCTAGACTCAGCGCAAACGGGAATGAGCAGTTCTTC.

The table lists this clonotype with many counts. The chain is built from TRBV20-1 and TRBJ2-7; 13 nucleotides agree with TRBD2. Germline V CDR1 and CDR2: DFQATT, SNEGSKA (reference sequence). V shed 3 bases, J shed 6 bases, and the junction held 8 bases outside the gene matches. There are 15 residues in the CDR3. CDR3 amino acids: CSASKGLAGFREQYF. CDR3 sequence (DNA): TGCAGTGCTAGTAAGGGACTAGCGGGATTTCGCGAGCAGTACTTC.

This clonotype was detected ten times or more. The V and J genes are TRBV6-5 and TRBJ2-1; D uncertain. CDR1 and CDR2 from the germline V gene are MNHEY and SVGAGI. V dropped 6 bases and J dropped 6 bases, with 15 bases sitting between them. This CDR3 is 14 amino acids long. The CDR3 spells CASSYNPGTNEQFF. Written as DNA, the CDR3 is TGTGCCAGCAGCTATAACCCAGGAACCAATGAGCAGTTCTTC.

This clonotype was found many times. This chain uses TRBV7-2 with TRBJ2-1; TRBD2 matches 12 bases. Germline V gene data show CDR1 as SGHTA and CDR2 as FQGNSA. CDR3 size: 17 residues. Trimming at V came to 2 bases and at J to 4 bases, leaving 6 bases not matched to a gene. Written as DNA, the CDR3 is TGTGCCAGCAGCTTACTAGCGGGAGGGCCGGGGTACAATGAGCAGTTCTTC. Its protein is CASSLLAGGPGYNEQFF.

This clonotype was picked up a small number of times. One end of the junction does not line up with germline, which may come from a read error. The rearrangement uses TRBV12-3 or TRBV12-4 and TRBJ2-1; the D gene is possibly TRBD1 (6 bases). This CDR3 spans 16 amino acids. The CDR3 sequence is CASSLASGVSYNEQFF. CDR3 sequence (DNA): TGTGCCAGCAGTCTAGCCTCAGGGGTATCCTACAATGAGCAGTTCTTC.

Points on this clonotype: A much more abundant neighbour one base away suggests this may be a read error. J is TRBJ2-5 and V is TRBV5-1; D call uncertain. The CDR3 has 13 residues. Germline values: CDR1 SGHRS, CDR2 YFSETQ. The CDR3 region has the DNA TGCGCCAGCAGGAGAGACGTCCAAGAGACCCCGTACTTC. It translates to CASRRDVQETPYF. The full variable domain, rest sourced from reference TRBV5-1 and TRBJ2-5, is KAGVTQTPRYLIKTRGQQVTLSCSPISGHRSVSWYQQTPGQGLQFLFEYFSETQRNKGNFPGRFSGRQFSNSRSEMNVSTLELGDSALYLCASRRDVQETPYFGPGTRLLVL.

This clonotype showed up many times. The genes are TRBV12-3 or TRBV12-4 and TRBJ2-5; the D is unclear. This CDR3 contains 11 residues. V lost 8 bases, J lost 4 bases, and 8 bases lay in between. CDR3 protein: CASGGVETQYF. In DNA, the CDR3 is TGTGCCAGCGGTGGAGTAGAGACCCAGTACTTC.

The chain uses TRBV5-5 and TRBJ2-3, with TRBD2 identical over 8 bases. V trimming: 1 base; J trimming: 3 bases; junction bases outside the gene matches: 4. Germline assignment: CDR1 SGHKS and CDR2 YYEKEE (reference sequence). This CDR3 spans 15 amino acids. CDR3 region: CASSLLLAGTDTQYF. In DNA form, the CDR3 reads TGTGCCAGCAGCTTGTTATTAGCGGGGACAGATACGCAGTATTTT.